Following are 19 T cell receptor beta chains from one sample sequenced in a study of cytotoxic CD8 clonotypes in ibrutinib-treated CLL (dated by TCRdb to about 2021). The intended sense of this specimen's time point label: 20 to 30 months on ibrutinib. The library was generated by the immunoSEQ multiplex PCR assay. The immuneACCESS repertoire file appears here via TCRdb, limited to in-frame rearrangements. These files lack a portion of the clones; in checked studies, under half of the deficit traces to unresolved V genes, and the cause of the others is not known. A total of over 120,000 clones appear in this sample, about 70% of them only once. 4.5% to 6% of the sample comes from the top ten. The sample was PBMCs, taken after 24 months of ibrutinib treatment. Receptor source: a human donor with chronic lymphocytic leukemia.

Only a few counts were recorded for this clone. The genes are TRBV19 and TRBJ1-3; D call uncertain. This CDR3 region has 12 residues. V was trimmed by 6 bases and J by 4 bases, leaving 7 bases between them. Germline loops: CDR1 LNHDA, CDR2 SQIVND (reference sequence). CDR3 DNA: TGTGCCAGTAGCCTGCCCGGAAACACCATATATTTT. Its translation is CASSLPGNTIYF.

The sample holds a few counts of this clone. This rearrangement joins TRBV18 to TRBJ2-7; D not certain. Germline loops: CDR1 KGHSH, CDR2 LQKENI. V was trimmed by 8 bases and J by 3 bases, leaving 14 bases between them. The CDR3 extends over 13 amino acids. The CDR3, as DNA: TGTGCCAGCCGCCTGCCAGTAAGCTACGAGCAGTACTTC. Translating gives CASRLPVSYEQYF.

This chain links TRBV9 with TRBJ2-1; no definite D call. V dropped 0 bases and J dropped 6 bases, with 7 bases sitting between them. Per the germline V gene, CDR1 is SGDLS and CDR2 is YYNGEE. CDR3 size: 13 residues. The CDR3 DNA follows: TGTGCCAGCAGCGTAGCTGTGCTCAATGAGCAGTTCTTC. Protein product: CASSVAVLNEQFF.

The rearrangement joins TRBV10-3 to TRBJ1-2; weak D call: TRBD1 (5 bases). The CDR3 is 13 residues long. Looked up from germline, CDR1 is ENHRY and CDR2 is SYGVKD. Trimming took 7 bases from V and 3 from J, leaving 12 bases between them. CDR3 sequence (DNA): TGTGCCATCACTCCCGGGGCCCACTATGGCTACACCTTC. The encoded protein is CAITPGAHYGYTF.

As concerns this clone: The same CDR3 is also encoded by other DNA sequences in this sample. The chain combines TRBV4-3 with TRBJ2-2; D is uncertain. CDR3 size: 14 residues. The germline V gene has CDR1 LGHNA and CDR2 YSLEER. Trimming removed 0 bases at V and 3 bases at J, with 5 bases between. CDR3 protein: CASSQEGYTGELFF. DNA for the CDR3: TGCGCCAGCAGCCAAGAGGGGTACACCGGGGAGCTGTTTTTT.

This chain connects TRBV7-9 to TRBJ2-2, with D possibly being TRBD2 (6 bases). V was shortened by 7 bases and J by 4 bases, with 16 bases between the two germline ends. The CDR3 length is 15 residues. The germline CDR1 and CDR2 sequences are SEHNR and FQNEAQ (reference sequence). This chain's CDR3 is CASTPPGLPTGELFF. The CDR3 bases are TGTGCCAGCACCCCTCCGGGACTCCCCACCGGGGAGCTGTTTTTT.

The table lists this clone with a count of one. The CDR3 loop reads CASSPGGQLNEQFF. For the CDR3, the DNA is TGTGCCAGCTCACCGGGGGGGCAGCTCAATGAGCAGTTCTTC. The chain couples TRBV18 to TRBJ2-1; a weak D match, TRBD2 (7 bases). V was pared by 3 bases and J by 6 bases, with 12 bases between. Germline V gene sequence: CDR1 KGHSH, CDR2 LQKENI. This CDR3 contains 14 residues.

The V and J genes are TRBV18 and TRBJ2-1; D is undetermined. CDR1 is KGHSH and CDR2 is LQKENI in the germline V gene. The CDR3 extends over 16 amino acids. V lost 1 base and J 0 bases, leaving 10 bases between the germline ends. The CDR3 region has the DNA TGTGCCAGCTCACCACTGGTCCGAAGCTCCTACAATGAGCAGTTCTTC. Residues: CASSPLVRSSYNEQFF.

This rearrangement joins TRBV4-2 to TRBJ2-7; 9 nucleotides align to TRBD1. From germline, CDR1 is LGHNA and CDR2 YNFKEQ. Trimming removed 3 bases from V and 2 bases from J; junction bases left unmatched: 5. CDR3 size: 15 residues. The CDR3 DNA follows: TGTGCCAGCAGCCACAGGACAGGGGCAACCTACGAGCAGTACTTC. Its protein product is CASSHRTGATYEQYF.

This clone was found a few times. The CDR3 bases are TGCGCCAGCAGCTTGGCAGACGCCTATAATTCACCCCTCCACTTT. Translation: CASSLADAYNSPLHF. The chain employs TRBV5-1 and TRBJ1-6; D is ambiguous. Germline CDR1 reads SGHRS; CDR2 reads YFSETQ. Trimming took 0 bases from V and 2 from J, leaving 6 bases between them. The CDR3 is 15 amino acids.

V gene TRBV2 combines with J gene TRBJ2-3, with D unresolved. The V gene's germline CDR1 is SNHLY and CDR2 FYNNEI. The V end lost 7 bases, the J end lost 1 base, and 9 bases lay between the germline ends. The CDR3 is made up of 13 amino acids. The CDR3 sequence is CASKTWGTDTQYF. The CDR3, as DNA: TGTGCCAGCAAGACGTGGGGCACAGATACGCAGTATTTT. The full variable domain, completed using reference TRBV2 and TRBJ2-3, is EPEVTQTPSHQVTQMGQEVILRCVPISNHLYFYWYRQILGQKVEFLVSFYNNEISEKSEIFDDQFSVERPDGSNFTLKIRSTKLEDSAMYFCASKTWGTDTQYFGPGTRLTVL.

In the case of this clone: This sequence may be a read error, since a much larger clone differs from it by one base. V is TRBV5-1 and J is TRBJ2-5; D is uncertain. Per germline, CDR1 SGHRS and CDR2 YFSETQ. This CDR3 is 13 amino acids long. The V end was cut by 0 bases, the J end by 5 bases, with 8 bases between. The CDR3 reads CASSLAWSETQYF. The CDR3 DNA sequence: TGCGCCAGCAGCTTGGCCTGGAGTGAGACCCAGTACTTC.

The rearrangement uses TRBV28 and TRBJ1-2, with a tentative D call TRBD1 (5 bases). The V gene's germline CDR1 is MDHEN and CDR2 SYDVKM. V was clipped by 6 bases and J by 6 bases, with 14 bases between them. This CDR3 has 13 amino acids. CDR3 protein: CASSRRASHGYTF. CDR3 sequence (DNA): TGTGCCAGCAGCCGCAGGGCCAGCCATGGCTACACCTTC.

This chain joins TRBV7-2 and TRBJ1-3; D is ambiguous. CDR3 length: 15 residues. Germline loops: CDR1 SGHTA, CDR2 FQGNSA. V lost 1 base and J 0 bases, leaving 7 bases between the germline ends. The CDR3 loop reads CASSLGGSSGNTIYF. The CDR3 nucleotides are TGTGCCAGCAGCTTAGGTGGGAGCTCTGGAAACACCATATATTTT.

The CDR3 bases are TGTGCCAGCAGCAACGGACCCTACAATGAGCAGTTCTTC. This sequence encodes CASSNGPYNEQFF. The chain employs TRBV6-5 and TRBJ2-1; D gene uncertain. Trimming stripped 6 bases from V and 2 bases from J, with 8 bases between. This CDR3 spans 13 amino acids. Germline CDR1 MNHEY, CDR2 SVGAGI.

This chain links TRBV7-2 with TRBJ2-3; 7 positions agree with TRBD2. The V and J ends lost 5 bases and 4 bases, in that order; junction bases with no gene match: 9. Germline V gene sequence: CDR1 SGHTA, CDR2 FQGNSA. This CDR3 comprises 15 residues. CDR3: CASSPWGGRADTQYF. The CDR3 DNA sequence: TGTGCCAGCAGCCCATGGGGGGGGAGAGCAGATACGCAGTATTTT.

This clone was recorded once. This sequence joins TRBV7-9 and TRBJ1-1; tentative D call: TRBD1 (6 bases). Trimming removed 1 base from V and 4 bases from J, with 10 bases in between. The CDR3 is made up of 14 amino acids. The germline V gene has CDR1 SEHNR and CDR2 FQNEAQ (reference sequence). CDR3 sequence (DNA): TGTGCCAGCAGCTTAGAGGGGGGCGGCACTGAAGCTTTCTTT. As protein: CASSLEGGGTEAFF.

The table lists this clone with a count of one. This chain joins TRBV7-3 and TRBJ2-7; 9 bases match TRBD1. Germline lookup yields CDR1 SGHTA and CDR2 FQGTGA. After removal of 4 bases from V and 6 bases from J, the junction contained 1 base not matched to a gene. The CDR3 totals 12 residues. The DNA of the CDR3 is TGTGCCAGCAGCTCGACAGGGGGCGAGCAGTACTTC. This encodes CASSSTGGEQYF. Full variable domain (remainder filled in from reference TRBV7-3 and TRBJ2-7): GAGVSQTPSNKVTEKGKYVELRCDPISGHTALYWYRQSLGQGPEFLIYFQGTGAADDSGLPNDRFFAVRPEGSVSTLKIQRTERGDSAVYLCASSSTGGEQYFGPGTRLTVT.

CDR3 DNA: TGTGCCAGTAGTCCGCTGGGCAATCAGCCCCAGCATTTT. Its translation is CASSPLGNQPQHF. The chain is built from TRBV19 and TRBJ1-5; no clear D. Per the germline V gene, CDR1 is LNHDA and CDR2 is SQIVND (reference sequence). Trimming removed 5 bases from V and 2 bases from J, with 7 bases in between. The CDR3 has 13 residues.